This T cell receptor (beta chain) was recovered during a study of blood T cell repertoires in COVID-19. The CDR3 covers 16 residues. Trimming cost V 1 base and J 4 bases; bases outside gene matches: 6. CDR1 and CDR2 from the germline V gene are LNHDA and SQIVND (reference sequence). Using immunoSEQ multiplex PCR, the repertoire was profiled, and TCRdb retains in-frame clones only, with some absent. The sample lists some 250,000 clones, around 84% seen once, with roughly 4% in the top ten. The sequenced sample was peripheral blood. The V gene is TRBV19, the J gene TRBJ2-1; 8 bases are shared with TRBD1. This receptor was identified in a man aged 60-69 years with acute or convalescent COVID-19. DNA of the CDR3: TGTGCCAGTAGTATAGTGGGGGGACAGGTATACAATGAGCAGTTCTTC. Translation gives CASSIVGGQVYNEQFF. Full variable domain (outside the CDR3, taken from reference TRBV19 and TRBJ2-1): DGGITQSPKYLFRKEGQNVTLSCEQNLNHDAMYWYRQDPGQGLRLIYYSQIVNDFQKGDIAEGYSVSREKKESFPLTVTSAQKNPTAFYLCASSIVGGQVYNEQFFGPGTRLTVL.